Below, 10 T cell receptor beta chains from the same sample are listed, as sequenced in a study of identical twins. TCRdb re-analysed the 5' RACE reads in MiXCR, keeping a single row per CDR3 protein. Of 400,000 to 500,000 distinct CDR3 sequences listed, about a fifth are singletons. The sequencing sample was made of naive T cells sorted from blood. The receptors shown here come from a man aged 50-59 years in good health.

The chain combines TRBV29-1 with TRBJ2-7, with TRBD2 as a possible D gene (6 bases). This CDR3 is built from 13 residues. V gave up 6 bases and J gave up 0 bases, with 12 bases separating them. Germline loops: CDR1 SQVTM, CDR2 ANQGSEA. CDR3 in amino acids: CSVFTSSSYEQYF. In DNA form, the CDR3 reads TGCAGCGTATTTACTAGCAGCTCCTACGAGCAGTACTTC.

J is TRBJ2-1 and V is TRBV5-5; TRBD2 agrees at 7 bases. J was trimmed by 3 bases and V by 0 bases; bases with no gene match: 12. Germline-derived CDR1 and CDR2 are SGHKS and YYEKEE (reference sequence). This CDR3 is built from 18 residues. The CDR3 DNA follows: TGTGCCAGCAGCTTGGTCCAGGGCCAGTGGGGGGGCTACAATGAGCAGTTCTTC. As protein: CASSLVQGQWGGYNEQFF.

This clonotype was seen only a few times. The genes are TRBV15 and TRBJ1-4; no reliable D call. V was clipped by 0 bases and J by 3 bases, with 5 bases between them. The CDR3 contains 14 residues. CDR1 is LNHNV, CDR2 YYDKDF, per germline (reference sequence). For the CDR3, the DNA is TGTGCCACCAGCAGAGATCTGGCTAATGAAAAACTGTTTTTT. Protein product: CATSRDLANEKLFF.

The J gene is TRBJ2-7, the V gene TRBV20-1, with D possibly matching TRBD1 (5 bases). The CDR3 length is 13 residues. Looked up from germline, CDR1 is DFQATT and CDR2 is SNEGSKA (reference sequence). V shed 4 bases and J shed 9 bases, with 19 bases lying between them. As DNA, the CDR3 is TGCAGTGCTATCGCACCAGGGTTTTGGGCGCAGTACTTC. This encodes CSAIAPGFWAQYF.

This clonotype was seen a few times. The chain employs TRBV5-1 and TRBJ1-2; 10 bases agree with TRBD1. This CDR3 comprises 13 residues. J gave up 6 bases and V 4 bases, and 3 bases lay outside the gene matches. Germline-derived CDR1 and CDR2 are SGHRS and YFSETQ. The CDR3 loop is CASSKGQGNGYTF. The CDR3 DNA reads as TGCGCCAGCAGCAAGGGACAGGGGAATGGCTACACCTTC. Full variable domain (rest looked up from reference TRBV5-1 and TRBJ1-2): KAGVTQTPRYLIKTRGQQVTLSCSPISGHRSVSWYQQTPGQGLQFLFEYFSETQRNKGNFPGRFSGRQFSNSRSEMNVSTLELGDSALYLCASSKGQGNGYTFGSGTRLTVV.

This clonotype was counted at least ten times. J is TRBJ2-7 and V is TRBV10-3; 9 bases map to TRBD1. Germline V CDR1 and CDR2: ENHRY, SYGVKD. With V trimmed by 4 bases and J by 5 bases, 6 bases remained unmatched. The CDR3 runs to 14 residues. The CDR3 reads CAISGGTGPNEQYF. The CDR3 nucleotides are TGTGCCATCAGTGGAGGGACAGGGCCCAACGAGCAGTACTTC.

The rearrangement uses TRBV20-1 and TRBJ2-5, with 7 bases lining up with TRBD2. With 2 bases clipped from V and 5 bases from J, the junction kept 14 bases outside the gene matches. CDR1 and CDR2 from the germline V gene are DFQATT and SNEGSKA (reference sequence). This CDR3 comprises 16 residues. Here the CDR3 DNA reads TGCAGTGCTAGAAGGGATGTCGGCGGGGGAGGCGAGACCCAGTACTTC. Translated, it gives CSARRDVGGGGETQYF.

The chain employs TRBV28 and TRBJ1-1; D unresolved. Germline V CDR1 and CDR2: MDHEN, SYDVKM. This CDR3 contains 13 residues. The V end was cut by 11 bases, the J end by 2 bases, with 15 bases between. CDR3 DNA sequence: TGTGCCGTTGGTCTGGCAGGAAACACTGAAGCTTTCTTT. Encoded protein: CAVGLAGNTEAFF. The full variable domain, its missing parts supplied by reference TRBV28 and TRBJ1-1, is DVKVTQSSRYLVKRTGEKVFLECVQDMDHENMFWYRQDPGLGLRLIYFSYDVKMKEKGDIPEGYSVSREKKERFSLILESASTNQTSMYLCAVGLAGNTEAFFGQGTRLTVV.

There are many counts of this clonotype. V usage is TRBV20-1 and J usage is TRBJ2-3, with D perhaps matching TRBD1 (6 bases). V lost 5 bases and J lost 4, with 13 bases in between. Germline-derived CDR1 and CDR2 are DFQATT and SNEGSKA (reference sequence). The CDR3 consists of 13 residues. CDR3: CSASTDRPDTQYF. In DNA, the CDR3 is TGCAGTGCTTCTACCGACAGGCCAGATACGCAGTATTTT.

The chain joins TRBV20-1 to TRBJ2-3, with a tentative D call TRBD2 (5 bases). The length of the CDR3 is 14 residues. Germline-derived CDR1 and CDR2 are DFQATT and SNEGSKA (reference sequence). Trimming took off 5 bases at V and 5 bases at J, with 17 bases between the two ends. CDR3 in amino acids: CSALRPSHRDTQYF. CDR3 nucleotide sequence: TGCAGTGCTCTAAGGCCTAGCCACAGAGATACGCAGTATTTT.